Listed below are T cell receptor beta chains from one sample, sequenced in a study of blood T cell repertoires in COVID-19. Libraries were prepared by immunoSEQ multiplex PCR; TCRdb keeps only in-frame clonotypes and omits some of them. Among roughly 250,000 clones listed, about 91% were seen once. Sequencing was performed on PBMCs or T cells enriched from blood (not recorded which). The receptor source for this set is a woman in her 30s with acute COVID-19. Both conserved end residues are part of each CDR3. The order of the fields is clone size, V gene, D gene, J gene, CDR3 DNA, CDR3 protein. D genes are given only for firm matches. Only some rows state a clone size, as once, few, many or a class for expanded clones.

>NA|TRBV18|NA|TRBJ2-5
TGTGCCAGCTCACCACGAGCAGGAGAGACCCAGTACTTC
CASSPRAGETQYF
>NA|TRBV5-1|NA|TRBJ1-6
TGCGCCAGCAGCCCGGACAGCCCAAATTCACCCCTCCACTTT
CASSPDSPNSPLHF
>NA|TRBV18|TRBD1|TRBJ2-5
TGTGCCAGCTCACCACCCCCCAGGGGGCCCGGGGAGACCCAGTACTTC
CASSPPPRGPGETQYF
>NA|TRBV5-1|TRBD1|TRBJ2-6
TGCGCCAGCAGCTTGGCCGGGGACAGGGGAGACCCCTCTGGGGCCAACGTCCTGACTTTC
CASSLAGDRGDPSGANVLTF
>NA|TRBV7-2|TRBD2|TRBJ2-4
TGTGCCAGCAGCTTAGTAGCAGGGAGGGAAAACATTCAGTACTTC
CASSLVAGRENIQYF
>NA|TRBV19|TRBD1|TRBJ1-4
TGTGCCAGTAGCCCGGGACAGGGCCATGAAAAACTGTTTTTT
CASSPGQGHEKLFF
>NA|TRBV5-1|TRBD1|TRBJ1-1
TGCGCCAGCAGCTCTTATAGGGGGACAGGGGTTCTTGCTGAAGCTTTCTTT
CASSSYRGTGVLAEAFF
>once|TRBV6-1|NA|TRBJ2-7
TGTGCCAGCAGTGAAAAGGGGCTTCTTTCTTTTTACGAGCAGTACTTC
CASSEKGLLSFYEQYF
>NA|TRBV25-1|TRBD1|TRBJ1-2
TGTGCCAGCAGTGAATATTGGCAGGGGGCAGAGGGCTACACCTTC
CASSEYWQGAEGYTF
>NA|TRBV6-2/TRBV6-3|TRBD1|TRBJ2-7
TGTGCCAGCAGTTGGCTCCCCGGGACAGCTGGCGGGGAGCAGTACTTC
CASSWLPGTAGGEQYF
>NA|TRBV27|NA|TRBJ2-1
TGTGCCAGCAGTTTGACTAGTAGCTCCTACAATGAGCAGTTCTTC
CASSLTSSSYNEQFF
>NA|TRBV6-5|TRBD1|TRBJ1-2
TGTGCCAGCAGTTCTCCGGGACAGAACTATGGCTACACCTTC
CASSSPGQNYGYTF
>NA|TRBV28|NA|TRBJ1-5
TGTGCCAGCATGAGCTTTCGGGAAGATGAGGCCCAGCATTTT
CASMSFREDEAQHF
>few|TRBV5-1|TRBD1|TRBJ1-1
TGCGCCAGCAGCTTGGGACAGGGAGTGGCTGAAGCTTTCTTT
CASSLGQGVAEAFF
>once|TRBV4-3|TRBD1|TRBJ2-7
TGCGCCAGCAGCTTCCTCCGGGACAGGGACTACGAGCAGTACTTC
CASSFLRDRDYEQYF
>few|TRBV24-1|TRBD1|TRBJ1-1
TGTGCCACCAGTGCATCCCAGGGGGCCAGGGCTTTCTTT
CATSASQGARAFF
>NA|TRBV6-5|TRBD1|TRBJ2-1
TGTGCCAGCAGGCTCCGGGACAGGGGCAATGAGCAGTTCTTC
CASRLRDRGNEQFF
>NA|TRBV7-2|TRBD1|TRBJ1-1
TGTGCCAGCAGGCCCGACAGGGGACACACTGAAGCTTTCTTT
CASRPDRGHTEAFF
>NA|TRBV28|TRBD1|TRBJ1-2
TGTGCCAGCAGGGCTACCCGACAGGGAAAAAACTATGGCTACACCTTC
CASRATRQGKNYGYTF
>NA|TRBV4-3|NA|TRBJ2-2
TGCGCCAGCAGCCAAGATGAGGTTCAGTGGACACGGAACACCGGGGAGCTGTTTTTT
CASSQDEVQWTRNTGELFF
>NA|TRBV27|NA|TRBJ2-7
TGTGCCAGCAGCATAGTACAGGGTTACGAGCAGTACTTC
CASSIVQGYEQYF
>NA|TRBV27|TRBD1|TRBJ2-1
TGTGCCAGCAATACAGGGGTCTCCTACAATGAGCAGTTCTTC
CASNTGVSYNEQFF
>NA|TRBV18|NA|TRBJ2-7
TGTGCCAGCTCACCGGGGCGCGTTTCCTCCTACGAGCAGTACTTC
CASSPGRVSSYEQYF
>NA|TRBV5-4|NA|TRBJ1-1
TGTGCCAGCAGCTACACAGCGAACACTGAAGCTTTCTTT
CASSYTANTEAFF
>NA|TRBV6-5|TRBD2|TRBJ2-5
TGTGCCACCTTAGCGGGGGGGCGCCAAGAGACCCAGTACTTC
CATLAGGRQETQYF
>NA|TRBV16|TRBD1|TRBJ2-3
TGTGCCAGCGTTCGGGACAGTGGGATCACAGATACGCAGTATTTT
CASVRDSGITDTQYF
>few|TRBV19|TRBD1|TRBJ2-7
TGTGCCAGTAGCCCGCCGGGACAGGGGCTGTACGAGCAGTACTTC
CASSPPGQGLYEQYF
>NA|TRBV7-2|NA|TRBJ2-5
TGTGCCAGCAGCAAACTAGAGACCCAGTACTTC
CASSKLETQYF
>NA|TRBV5-1|TRBD1|TRBJ1-6
TGCGCCAGCAGCTTGATGGGACAGGGAAGTTCACCCCTCCACTTT
CASSLMGQGSSPLHF
>NA|TRBV10-3|NA|TRBJ1-4
TGTGCCATCAGTGAGCAGGGGAGGGGTAATGAAAAACTGTTTTTT
CAISEQGRGNEKLFF
>NA|TRBV28|NA|TRBJ2-2
TGTGCCAGCAGAGGAGACCCGAACACCGGGGAGCTGTTTTTT
CASRGDPNTGELFF
>NA|TRBV7-9|NA|TRBJ2-1
TGTGCCAGCAGCTTAGCATCCGGGACATTCCATGAGCAGTTCTTC
CASSLASGTFHEQFF
>NA|TRBV6-2/TRBV6-3|NA|TRBJ2-7
TGTGCCAGCAGTTACTCCGGGACAAGGCAGCAGTACTTC
CASSYSGTRQQYF
>NA|TRBV5-1|NA|TRBJ1-1
TGCGCCAGCAGCTTGGCGACGGGGAACACTGAAGCTTTCTTT
CASSLATGNTEAFF
>NA|TRBV15|TRBD1|TRBJ2-7
TGTGCCACCAGCAGAGATCTGGGACAGGGCTACGAGCAGTACTTC
CATSRDLGQGYEQYF
>NA|TRBV10-2|NA|TRBJ2-7
TGCGCCAGCAGTGAACGCCAGGGATTGCCTTTATACGAGCAGTACTTC
CASSERQGLPLYEQYF